These 22 T cell receptor beta chains originate from one sample sequenced in a study of CXCR3-negative and CXCR3-positive naive CD8 T cells. The authors prepared UMI-labeled TRB cDNA libraries by 5' RACE. Each CDR3 protein gets one entry in TCRdb, which reprocessed the 5' RACE reads and gives no DNA. Its table records about 41,000 distinct CDR3 sequences. Sample: naive CXCR3- CD8+ T cells from blood. Subset here: CD45RO-CCR7+CD27+CD95- naive CD8+ T cells lacking CXCR3 (TNR3-). These receptors all come from a human donor in good health. Some clones in this sample may be carry-over from other donors' samples.

The chain employs TRBV14 and TRBJ2-2. The CDR3 length is 14 residues. The germline gives CDR1 SGHDN, CDR2 FVKESK. The CDR3 here is CASSQEVGTGELFF.

The chain combines TRBV20-1 with TRBJ2-1; TCRdb selects TRBD2, and the lack of DNA leaves this call unchecked. Looked up from germline, CDR1 is DFQATT and CDR2 is SNEGSKA (reference sequence). This CDR3 has 14 residues. Here the CDR3 reads CSAPSGGAYNEQFF.

J is TRBJ1-1 and V is TRBV4-2. The CDR3 has 13 amino acids. The germline gives CDR1 LGHNA, CDR2 YNFKEQ. CDR3 sequence: CASSPPGLTEAFF.

J is TRBJ1-1 and V is TRBV7-9. The CDR3 consists of 15 residues. Germline CDR1 SEHNR, CDR2 FQNEAQ (reference sequence). This CDR3 is CASSLAEGLSTEAFF.

This chain joins TRBV28 and TRBJ1-1; TCRdb proposes TRBD1, but this gene call is untestable without DNA. The length of the CDR3 is 15 residues. CDR1 and CDR2 (germline): MDHEN, SYDVKM. The CDR3 region is CASSPIETGGTEAFF.

The chain joins TRBV3-1 to TRBJ2-5; TCRdb selects TRBD1, and the lack of DNA leaves this call unchecked. CDR1 and CDR2 from the germline V gene are LGHDT and YNNKEL (reference sequence). This CDR3 has 14 amino acids. The CDR3 is CASSQDGTPETQYF.

This chain uses TRBV4-1 with TRBJ2-1; TCRdb returns TRBD2, unconfirmable since there is no DNA. CDR1 and CDR2 from the germline V gene are MGHRA and YSYEKL. The CDR3 has 17 residues. CDR3 sequence reads: CASRGSILAGGPDEQFF.

V and J are TRBV4-2 and TRBJ2-7. This CDR3 region has 11 residues. From germline, CDR1 is LGHNA and CDR2 YNFKEQ. The CDR3 protein is CASSQGNEQYF.

The rearrangement joins TRBV11-2 to TRBJ2-2; absent DNA, TCRdb's TRBD1 call cannot be checked. Germline CDR1 is SGHAT and CDR2 is FQNNGV. CDR3 size: 16 residues. CDR3 region: CASSLVPGGSTGELFF. Supplemented by reference TRBV11-2 and TRBJ2-2, the full variable domain reads EAGVAQSPRYKIIEKRQSVAFWCNPISGHATLYWYQQILGQGPKLLIQFQNNGVVDDSQLPKDRFSAERLKGVDSTLKIQPAKLEDSAVYLCASSLVPGGSTGELFFGEGSRLTVL.

The rearrangement joins TRBV6-2 or TRBV6-3 to TRBJ2-3; the TCRdb call, TRBD1, lacks DNA for checking. CDR3 length: 15 amino acids. Germline CDR1 reads MNHEY; CDR2 reads SVGEGT. CDR3: CASSPIWGGMDTQYF.

The chain links TRBV7-3 to TRBJ2-1; TCRdb's assignment of TRBD2 cannot be checked, as there is no DNA. CDR1 and CDR2 (germline): SGHTA, FQGTGA. The CDR3 has 16 residues. The CDR3 here is CASSLTGGGAYNEQFF.

V gene TRBV11-2 combines with J gene TRBJ2-3; no DNA is available, so the TRBD2 call from TCRdb remains unchecked. This CDR3 spans 16 amino acids. Germline CDR1 and CDR2: SGHAT and FQNNGV. CDR3 in amino acids: CASSPVNGRPPDTQYF.

The CDR3 loop reads CASSQVFRGHLNTEAFF. The rearrangement links TRBV4-3 to TRBJ1-1; lacking DNA, the TRBD1 call made by TCRdb goes unchecked. CDR3 length: 17 amino acids. Looked up from germline, CDR1 is LGHNA and CDR2 is YSLEER.

The CDR3 loop is CASSQYGGQEIYNEQFF. The chain links TRBV14 to TRBJ2-1; the TCRdb call, TRBD1, lacks DNA for checking. The CDR3 runs 17 residues. Germline CDR1 and CDR2: SGHDN and FVKESK.

This CDR3 is CASIFPSTGGVEKLFF. V is TRBV21-1 and J is TRBJ1-4; TCRdb outputs TRBD1, but without DNA this stays unchecked. TRBV21-1 is a listed pseudogene. The CDR3 is made up of 16 amino acids.

The chain is built from TRBV11-2 and TRBJ2-1; TCRdb indicates TRBD2, and absent DNA this call remains unverified. The CDR3 is 18 residues long. In germline, CDR1 is SGHAT, CDR2 FQNNGV. The CDR3 protein is CASSQSPMTSGEGNEQFF.

The chain recombines TRBV20-1 with TRBJ2-1; TCRdb's D call of TRBD2 is untestable without DNA. This CDR3 is built from 15 residues. Germline CDR1 is DFQATT and CDR2 is SNEGSKA (reference sequence). CDR3 residues: CSAAMGLAGVNEQFF.

The V and J genes are TRBV9 and TRBJ2-3; lacking DNA, the TRBD1 call made by TCRdb goes unchecked. The CDR3 contains 17 residues. Germline CDR1 SGDLS, CDR2 YYNGEE. The CDR3 loop is CASSAGTRGALTDTQYF.

The gene calls are TRBV11-3 and TRBJ2-3; TCRdb proposes TRBD1, but this gene call is untestable without DNA. This CDR3 spans 16 amino acids. Per germline, CDR1 SGHNT and CDR2 YENEEA. The chain's CDR3 is CASSSTYRGPTDTQYF. The full variable domain, with the rest looked up from reference TRBV11-3 and TRBJ2-3, is EAGVVQSPRYKIIEKKQPVAFWCNPISGHNTLYWYLQNLGQGPELLIRYENEEAVDDSQLPKDRFSAERLKGVDSTLKIQPAELGDSAVYLCASSSTYRGPTDTQYFGPGTRLTVL.

The V and J genes are TRBV29-1 and TRBJ2-3; there is no DNA to check the TCRdb D call of TRBD1. The germline V gene encodes CDR1 SQVTM and CDR2 ANQGSEA. CDR3 length: 15 amino acids. The chain's CDR3 is CSFPGPRPRTDTQYF.

The rearrangement joins TRBV7-6 to TRBJ2-1. Per the germline V gene, CDR1 is SGHVS and CDR2 is FNYEAQ. CDR3 length: 13 residues. This CDR3 is CASSLAPTYEQFF.

This sequence joins TRBV24-1 and TRBJ2-2; TCRdb outputs TRBD1, but without DNA this stays unchecked. Looked up from germline, CDR1 is KGHDR and CDR2 is SFDVKD. This CDR3 contains 13 residues. The CDR3 protein is CATSDSQGEELFF.